These 8 T cell receptor beta chains were all obtained from the same sample, sequenced in a study of vaccination effects on CD4 cells after COVID-19. The assay was immunoSEQ multiplex PCR, and TCRdb's table has in-frame clones only and misses some. The data show roughly 65,000 clones, with approximately 79% seen just once and 2.5% to 3% held by the top ten. No antigen has been assigned to these receptors. Sequencing was preceded by expansion of antigen-specific CD4+ T cells with viral peptide pools in the ViraFEST assay. It was after approximately 11 days of culture that CD4+ T cells were isolated. Each vaccine recipient was nucleocapsid antibody negative and had no prior SARS-CoV-2 infection. The material sequenced was CD4+ T cells from PBMCs cultured with HCoV-NL63 spike peptides, taken before COVID-19 vaccination. These receptors originate from a human donor who received a COVID-19 vaccine.

The chain has TRBV21-1 and TRBJ2-3; TRBD2, the D gene given by the table, was not confirmed from the DNA. TRBV21-1 is assigned pseudogene status. This CDR3 has 18 amino acids. CDR3 DNA sequence: TGTGCCAGCAGCAAAAGAATCCAGCGGGGGGGCGGCACAGATACGCAGTATTTT. Translated, it gives CASSKRIQRGGGTDTQYF.

This clone is a singleton in its sample. V and J are TRBV5-1 and TRBJ2-1; 10 bases align to TRBD1. The CDR3 loop spans 15 amino acids. The V segment lost 1 base and the J segment 5 bases; nucleotides outside the gene matches: 3. Germline-derived CDR1 and CDR2 are SGHRS and YFSETQ. The CDR3 DNA is TGCGCCAGCAGCTTGCCCGGGACAGGGGACAATGAGCAGTTCTTC. Its translation: CASSLPGTGDNEQFF.

J is TRBJ1-1 and V is TRBV18; D might be TRBD1 (6 bases). The CDR3 loop spans 14 amino acids. V lost 3 bases, J lost 0 bases, and 8 bases lay in between. Looked up from germline, CDR1 is KGHSH and CDR2 is LQKENI. DNA of the CDR3: TGTGCCAGCTCACCCCAGGGGATGAACACTGAAGCTTTCTTT. It yields the protein CASSPQGMNTEAFF.

The chain has TRBV19 and TRBJ2-5; 7 bases line up with TRBD1. Per germline, CDR1 LNHDA and CDR2 SQIVND (reference sequence). CDR3 size: 14 residues. Trimming removed 6 bases from V and 2 bases from J; junction bases left unmatched: 6. CDR3 loop: CASRGGTSQETQYF. The CDR3 coding sequence is TGTGCCAGTAGAGGGGGCACAAGTCAAGAGACCCAGTACTTC.

The count of this clone is one. The CDR3 coding sequence is TGTGCCAGCACCACGGATCGAGGGGGGCTCGGGGAGCTGTTTTTT. This translates into CASTTDRGGLGELFF. V usage is TRBV7-9 and J usage is TRBJ2-2; D may correspond to TRBD1 or TRBD2 (6 bases each). Germline-derived CDR1 and CDR2 are SEHNR and FQNEAQ (reference sequence). This CDR3 contains 15 residues. V shed 7 bases and J shed 7 bases, with 19 bases lying between them.

The chain joins TRBV7-2 to TRBJ2-2; D is possibly TRBD1 (6 bases). V was shortened by 1 base and J by 3 bases, with 15 bases between the two germline ends. CDR3 length equals 17 residues. Germline V lookup: CDR1 SGHTA, CDR2 FQGNSA. CDR3 amino acids: CASSLVPGRGYTGELFF. In nucleotides, the CDR3 is TGTGCCAGCAGCTTAGTCCCGGGCAGGGGCTACACCGGGGAGCTGTTTTTT.

This clone was seen more than once but under ten times. The V call is TRBV2, the J call TRBJ1-5; a possible D gene is TRBD1 (5 bases). Germline V gene data show CDR1 as SNHLY and CDR2 as FYNNEI. The CDR3 sequence is 15 residues long. V lost 3 bases and J 6 bases, leaving 15 bases between the germline ends. The CDR3 nucleotides are TGTGCCAGCAGTGACTCTGCGGGGGGGGTTCAGCCCCAGCATTTT. Translation: CASSDSAGGVQPQHF.

The chain joins TRBV25-1 to TRBJ1-6; D is perhaps TRBD1 (6 bases). This CDR3 contains 15 residues. Germline V gene sequence: CDR1 MGHDK, CDR2 SYGVNS. V gave up 6 bases and J gave up 6 bases, with 15 bases separating them. Here the CDR3 reads CASRGGGIINSPLHF. CDR3 nucleotide sequence: TGTGCCAGCAGGGGCGGGGGCATTATTAATTCACCCCTCCACTTT. Supplemented by reference TRBV25-1 and TRBJ1-6, the full variable domain reads EADIYQTPRYLVIGTGKKITLECSQTMGHDKMYWYQQDPGMELHLIHYSYGVNSTEKGDLSSESTVSRIRTEHFPLTLESARPSHTSQYLCASRGGGIINSPLHFGNGTRLTVT.